This T cell receptor beta chain was sequenced for a study of T cells in Graves' hyperthyroidism and ophthalmopathy (dated by TCRdb to the late 2010s). About the study as a whole: Peripheral blood was collected at initial diagnosis, before any treatment. To identify distinguishing TCR V-J signatures, a discovery cohort of some 99 patients was used, comprising some 45 with Graves' ophthalmopathy and roughly 60 with stable Graves' hyperthyroidism. Prospective prediction of ophthalmopathy was tested in an independent validation cohort of 18 to 20 hyperthyroidism patients and roughly 16 patients who later progressed to ophthalmopathy. The 100 discovery patients were randomly split 7:3 into training and test sets. The study also compared thyroid tissue and blood T-cell repertoires from a handful of Graves' hyperthyroidism patients. Once sampling was done, hyperthyroidism patients were given methimazole at a starting dose of 30 mg daily, whereas ophthalmopathy patients were given high-dose intravenous methylprednisolone. The paper describes TCR Vbeta CDR3 sequencing of 135 peripheral blood samples, made up of around 41 ophthalmopathy patients, around 78 hyperthyroidism patients and about 17 progressor patients. Here is what the overall study found, with its caveats: Blood samples also contained most of the expanded thyroid clonotypes (frequency above 0.001), which suggests that blood repertoires may reflect thyroid immune responses. No statistical method was used to fix the sample size in advance, and group allocation was not hidden from the investigators. In validation, the model predicted progression to ophthalmopathy a median of 6.5 months before onset, with about 67% sensitivity and 72.22% specificity. A model built on a 13 V-J signature distinguished ophthalmopathy from stable hyperthyroidism, reaching about 89% sensitivity and about 81% specificity in cross-validation and 80%/75% in testing.

From the cysteine through the phenylalanine, the CDR3 covers 14 amino acids. Only the CDR3 DNA stays, 42 bases, in frame from base 1. Between the V and J ends, shortened by 1 base and 3 bases respectively, the junction contains 8 bases. CDR1 and CDR2 were assigned from the germline V gene as SGHAT and FQNNGV. TCR beta CDR3 regions were amplified from RNA transcripts. A first-round RT-PCR of the TCR CDR3 used the HTBI primer set with the Qiagen OneStep RT-PCR kit. Libraries were constructed in a second round of multiplex PCR, after which size selection and purification were performed. Libraries were sequenced paired-end with 100 bp reads on an Illumina HiSeq2000. The study's processing was this. SOAPnuke was used to process the raw data, throwing out any read that contained adapters or uncalled bases, had a mean Phred below 15, or lacked an exact constant-primer or identifier match. High-quality paired reads were merged using COPE v1.2.5, and each unique nucleotide sequence was defined as a clonotype. MiTCR v1.1 was used to align the clonotypes against IMGT TRBV, TRBD and TRBJ reference segments. The analysis was restricted to V-J combinations with a frequency above 0.0001, which together covered 99.2% of the repertoires. A TCS score was defined as the ratio between F50 (clonal expansion) and ExV (chaos), using BLOSUM62-based TCRdist between CDR3 peptides within each V-J. Welch's t-statistics and random forest reduced fewer than 550 V-J features to around 14, which were used in a naive Bayes classifier (R e1071). TCRdb trimmed public reads at Q25 via fastp, called clones via MiXCR and kept in-frame beta chains. All rows with the same CDR3 protein become a single entry with the most common DNA and genes. None of the V and J calls come from the authors' own analysis; TCRdb made them. For this sample the table gives 410,000 or so distinct CDR3 sequences, of which about 15% were detected only once. Less than 15% of the sample goes to the ten largest clones.

This clonotype appeared many times. Its antigen remains undetermined. Per-base qualities were not stored, and no clone one base away is much larger. Ophthalmopathy patients had moderately to severely active disease, with a Clinical Activity Score of 3 or more, a NOSPECS grade of 4 or more, and a disease duration of less than 3 months. Any patient with an uncontrolled infection, another autoimmune disease, pregnancy or lactation was excluded. Diagnoses were established on the basis of clinical symptoms, serum thyroxine and TRAb, thyroid ultrasound, and orbital computed tomography. PBMCs were isolated from about 9.1 ml of fresh peripheral blood by Ficoll-Paque density gradient centrifugation. Trizol reagent was used to extract total RNA, and RNA quality was then checked on an Agilent 2100 Bioanalyzer.

Sequencing was carried out using blood. The rearrangement joined TRBV11-2 to TRBJ2-3, and TRBD2 may be the D gene, going by 5 matching bases. The receptor was derived from a man between 18 and 35 years old with Graves' ophthalmopathy. CDR3 reads: CASSLVRETDTQYF. The nucleotides read TGTGCCAGCAGCTTAGTGAGGGAAACAGATACGCAGTATTTT.